The clone carrying this TCR beta chain was counted many times. The target antigen is unknown. These data belong to a study of T cells in Graves' hyperthyroidism and ophthalmopathy. Ophthalmopathy patients had Clinical Activity Score at least 3, NOSPECS grade at least 4, duration under 3 months. TCR beta CDR3 regions were amplified from RNA transcripts. TCR CDR3 regions were first amplified by RT-PCR with HTBI primers. TCRdb re-analysed the multiplex PCR reads in MiXCR, keeping a single row per CDR3 protein. The table has about 350,000 distinct CDR3 sequences, roughly 18% seen once. The CDR3 spans 16 residues. Trimming took 3 bases from V and 7 from J; bases not matched to a gene: 3. The V gene's germline CDR1 is SGHVS and CDR2 FQNEAQ. Study observations and caveats: The model predicted ophthalmopathy a median around six months before onset.

The TCR sequence derives from a woman in her 40s with Graves' ophthalmopathy. Specimen: blood. The J gene is TRBJ2-2, the V gene TRBV7-8; 15 nucleotides align to TRBD2. CDR3 DNA: TGTGCCAGCAGCTTCGCGGGACTAGCGGGAGGCGGGGAGCTGTTTTTT. It is translated as CASSFAGLAGGGELFF.